This T cell receptor (beta chain) emerged from a study of blood T cell repertoires in COVID-19. The wider study: Material from acute and convalescent COVID-19 was sourced from the United States, Italy and Spain. Sample material is recorded as cDNA or gDNA derived from T cells, B-cell-depleted T cells, or PBMCs.

V shed 9 bases and J shed 4 bases, with 9 bases lying between them. This CDR3 is built from 11 residues. Original data processing: Estimates of nucleated cell counts were drawn from the amplification of reference gene primers. Clones were read by immunoSEQ multiplex PCR, and TCRdb kept only the in-frame ones, dropping some. The V and J calls and clone size come from that table; D and trimming were worked out from the DNA. The sample contains about 190,000 clones, under 90% of which appear only once. The V call is TRBV12-3 or TRBV12-4, the J call TRBJ1-2; D gene uncertain. The material sequenced was peripheral blood. The sequence was collected from a man younger than 45 with active or convalescent COVID-19. This chain's CDR3 is CASRGLYGYTF. The CDR3 region has the DNA TGTGCCAGTCGAGGCCTCTATGGCTACACCTTC.